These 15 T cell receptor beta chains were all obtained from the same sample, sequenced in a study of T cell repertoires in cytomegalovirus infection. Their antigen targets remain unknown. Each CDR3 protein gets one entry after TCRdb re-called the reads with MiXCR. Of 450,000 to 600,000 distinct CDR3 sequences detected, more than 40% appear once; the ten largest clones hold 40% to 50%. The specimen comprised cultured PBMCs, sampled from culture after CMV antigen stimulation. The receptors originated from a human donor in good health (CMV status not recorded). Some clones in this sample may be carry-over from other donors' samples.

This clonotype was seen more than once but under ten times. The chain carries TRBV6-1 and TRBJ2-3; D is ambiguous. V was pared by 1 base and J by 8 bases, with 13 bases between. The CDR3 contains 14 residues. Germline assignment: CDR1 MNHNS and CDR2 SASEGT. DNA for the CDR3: TGTGCCAGCAGTGAAGACGCTCGAGCACGTACGCAGTATTTT. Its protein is CASSEDARARTQYF.

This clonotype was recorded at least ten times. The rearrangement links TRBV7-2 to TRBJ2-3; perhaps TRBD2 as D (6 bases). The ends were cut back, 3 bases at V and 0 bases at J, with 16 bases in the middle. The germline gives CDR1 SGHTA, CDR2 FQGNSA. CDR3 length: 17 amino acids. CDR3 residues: CASSFPPPGLSTDTQYF. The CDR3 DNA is TGTGCCAGCAGCTTCCCTCCCCCGGGACTTAGCACAGATACGCAGTATTTT.

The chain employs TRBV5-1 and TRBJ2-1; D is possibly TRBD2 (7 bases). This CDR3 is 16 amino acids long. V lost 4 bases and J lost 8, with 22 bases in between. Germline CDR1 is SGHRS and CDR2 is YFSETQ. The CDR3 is CASSPEGGAVWHEQFF. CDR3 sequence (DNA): TGCGCCAGCAGCCCGGAGGGGGGGGCCGTGTGGCATGAGCAGTTCTTC.

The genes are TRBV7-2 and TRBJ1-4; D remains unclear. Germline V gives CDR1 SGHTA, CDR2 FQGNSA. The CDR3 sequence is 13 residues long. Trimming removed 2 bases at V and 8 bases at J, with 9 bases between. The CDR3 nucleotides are TGTGCCAGCAGCTTAATCCAGAACGAAAAACTGTTTTTT. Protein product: CASSLIQNEKLFF.

The CDR3 bases are TGTGCCAGCAGTCGACAGGGGATCGATTCACCCCTCCACTTT. It translates to CASSRQGIDSPLHF. The chain combines TRBV12-3 or TRBV12-4 with TRBJ1-6; TRBD1 matches at 8 bases. V shed 5 bases and J 8 bases; nucleotides not matched to a gene: 5. This CDR3 has 14 amino acids.

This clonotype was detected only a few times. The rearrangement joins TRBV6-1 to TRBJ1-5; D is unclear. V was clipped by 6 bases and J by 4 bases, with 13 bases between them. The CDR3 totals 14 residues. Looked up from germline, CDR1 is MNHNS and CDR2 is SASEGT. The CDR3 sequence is CASSLTPDNQPQHF. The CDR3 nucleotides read TGTGCCAGCAGCCTAACCCCGGATAATCAGCCCCAGCATTTT.

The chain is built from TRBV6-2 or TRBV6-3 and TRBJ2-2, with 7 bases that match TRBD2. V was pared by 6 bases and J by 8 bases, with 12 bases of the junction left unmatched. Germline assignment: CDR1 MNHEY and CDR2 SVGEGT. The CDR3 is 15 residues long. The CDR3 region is CASRRRDSGGGELFF. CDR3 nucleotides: TGTGCCAGCAGACGGCGGGATTCGGGAGGAGGGGAGCTGTTTTTT.

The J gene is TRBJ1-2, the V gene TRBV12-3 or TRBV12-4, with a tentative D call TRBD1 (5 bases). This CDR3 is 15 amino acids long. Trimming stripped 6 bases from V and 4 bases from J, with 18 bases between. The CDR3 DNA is TGTGCCAGCAGCCTCGGAGAGGCAGGGATCTATGGCTACACCTTC. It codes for CASSLGEAGIYGYTF.

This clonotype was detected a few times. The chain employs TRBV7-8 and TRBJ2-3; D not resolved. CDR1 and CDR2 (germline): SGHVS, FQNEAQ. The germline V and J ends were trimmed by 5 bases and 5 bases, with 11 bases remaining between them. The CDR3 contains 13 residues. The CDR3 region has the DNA TGTGCCAGCAGCCCCTGGTATGAAGATACGCAGTATTTT. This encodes CASSPWYEDTQYF.

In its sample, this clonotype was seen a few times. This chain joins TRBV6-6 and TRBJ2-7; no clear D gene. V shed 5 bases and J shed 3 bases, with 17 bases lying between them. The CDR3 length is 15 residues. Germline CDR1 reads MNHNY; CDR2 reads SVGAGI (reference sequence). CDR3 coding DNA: TGTGCCAGCAGTGCGTCCTTACGGAACAACTACGAGCAGTACTTC. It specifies CASSASLRNNYEQYF.

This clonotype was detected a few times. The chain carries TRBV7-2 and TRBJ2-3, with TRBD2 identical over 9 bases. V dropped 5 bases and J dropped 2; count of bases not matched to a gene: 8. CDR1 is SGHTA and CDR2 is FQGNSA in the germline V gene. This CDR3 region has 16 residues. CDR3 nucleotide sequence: TGTGCCAGCAGCAAAGACGGGACTAGCACCACAGATACGCAGTATTTT. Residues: CASSKDGTSTTDTQYF. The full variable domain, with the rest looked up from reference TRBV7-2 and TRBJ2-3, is GAGVSQSPSNKVTEKGKDVELRCDPISGHTALYWYRQSLGQGLEFLIYFQGNSAPDKSGLPSDRFSAERTGGSVSTLTIQRTQQEDSAVYLCASSKDGTSTTDTQYFGPGTRLTVL.

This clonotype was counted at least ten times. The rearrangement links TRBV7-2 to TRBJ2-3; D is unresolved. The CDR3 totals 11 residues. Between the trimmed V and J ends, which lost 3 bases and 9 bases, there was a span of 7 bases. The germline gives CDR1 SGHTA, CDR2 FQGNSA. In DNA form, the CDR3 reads TGTGCCAGCAGCTTCAGTAGGACGCAGTATTTT. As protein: CASSFSRTQYF.

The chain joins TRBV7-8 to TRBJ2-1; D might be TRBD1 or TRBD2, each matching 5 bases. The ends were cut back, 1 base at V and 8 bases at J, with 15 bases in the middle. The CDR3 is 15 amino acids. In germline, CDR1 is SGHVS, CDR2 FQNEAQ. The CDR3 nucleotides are TGTGCCAGCAGCTTAGGTTCTCGGGGACGGGATGAGCAGTTCTTC. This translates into CASSLGSRGRDEQFF.

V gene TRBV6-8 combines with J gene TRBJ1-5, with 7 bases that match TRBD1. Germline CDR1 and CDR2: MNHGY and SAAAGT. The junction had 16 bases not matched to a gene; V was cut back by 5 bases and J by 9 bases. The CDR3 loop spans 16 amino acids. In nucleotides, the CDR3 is TGTGCCAGCAGTAGGGCGGCACAGGGGAAAAATTGGCCCCAGCATTTT. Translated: CASSRAAQGKNWPQHF.

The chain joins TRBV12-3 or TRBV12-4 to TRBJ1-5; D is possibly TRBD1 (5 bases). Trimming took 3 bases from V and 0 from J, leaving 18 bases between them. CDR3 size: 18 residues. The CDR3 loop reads CASSLNTGPLYSNQPQHF. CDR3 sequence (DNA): TGTGCCAGCAGTTTGAACACAGGTCCCCTATATAGCAATCAGCCCCAGCATTTT.